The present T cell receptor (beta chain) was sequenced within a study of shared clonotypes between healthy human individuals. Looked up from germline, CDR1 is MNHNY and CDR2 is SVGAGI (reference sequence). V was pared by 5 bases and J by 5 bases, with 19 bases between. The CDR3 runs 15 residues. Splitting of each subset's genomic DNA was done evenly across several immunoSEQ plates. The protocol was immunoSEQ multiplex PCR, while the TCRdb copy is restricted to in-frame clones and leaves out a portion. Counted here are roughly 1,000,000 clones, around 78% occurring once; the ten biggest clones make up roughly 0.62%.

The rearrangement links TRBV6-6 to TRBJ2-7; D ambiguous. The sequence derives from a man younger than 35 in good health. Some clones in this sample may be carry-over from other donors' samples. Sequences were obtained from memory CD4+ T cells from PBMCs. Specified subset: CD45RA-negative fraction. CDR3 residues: CASSPSRRPGDEQYF. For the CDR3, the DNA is TGTGCCAGCAGTCCATCCCGACGGCCTGGGGACGAGCAGTACTTC.